The rows below give T cell receptor beta chains drawn from one sample of a study of preoperative IRX-2 immunotherapy in early breast cancer. Clones were read by immunoSEQ multiplex PCR, and TCRdb kept only the in-frame ones, dropping some. The data hold about 98,000 clones, with about nine tenths observed a single time. Sequencing used tumor tissue, obtained after IRX-2 immunotherapy. The receptors here all came from a human donor with breast cancer. The CDR3 runs from the conserved cysteine through the conserved F or W. A D gene is named only where the DNA matches it firmly. Expanded clones get a size class; other rows say once, few or many, or leave the size out.

>.|TRBJ1-6|.|TRBV19
TGTGCCAGTAGTATCGGATTGGCGGGGGGTGCAAGGGAATCACCCCTCCACTTT
CASSIGLAGGARESPLHF
>once|TRBJ2-2|TRBD2|TRBV28
TGTGCCAGCGGACTAGCGATCTACGGGGAGCTGTTTTTT
CASGLAIYGELFF
>.|TRBJ1-1|TRBD1|TRBV28
TGTGCCAGCAGCCATCAGGGGGCGTTGGACACTGAAGCTTTCTTT
CASSHQGALDTEAFF
>.|TRBJ2-7|.|TRBV30
TGTGCCTGGAGCCCTCGGGGCTCTACCTACGAGCAGTACTTC
CAWSPRGSTYEQYF
>.|TRBJ1-1|.|TRBV28
TGTGCCAGCAGTCGCTACAAGGGGTCGGCTTTCTTT
CASSRYKGSAFF
>.|TRBJ2-1|TRBD2|TRBV28
TGTGCCAGCAGTTTACAACCGGGACTAGCGTTGTTCTTC
CASSLQPGLALFF
>.|TRBJ1-1|TRBD1|TRBV6-8
TGTGCCAGCAGTTACTCTTTCACAGGGGAGGCTGAAGCTTTCTTT
CASSYSFTGEAEAFF
>.|TRBJ2-7|TRBD1|TRBV19
TGTGCCAGCCAGGGGGCCCCCTACGAGCAGTACTTC
CASQGAPYEQYF
>.|TRBJ2-7|.|TRBV12-5
TGTGCCAGCACCCGGGCCCCGGAGGGATACGAGCAGTACTTC
CASTRAPEGYEQYF
>.|TRBJ2-1|TRBD2|TRBV6-8
TGTGCCAGCAGTTTAGTGAACGGACTAGCGGGATATGAGCAGTTCTTC
CASSLVNGLAGYEQFF
>.|TRBJ2-1|TRBD1|TRBV7-2
TGTGCCAGCAGCTCCGGGACAGGGTTAGTCTACAATGAGCAGTTCTTC
CASSSGTGLVYNEQFF
>once|TRBJ1-1|.|TRBV11-3
TGTGCCAGCAGCCCTTGGGGCCGGGGGGGTTCGGCTGAAGCTTTCTTT
CASSPWGRGGSAEAFF
>.|TRBJ1-1|.|TRBV10-1
TGCGCCAGCAGCCTGACAGCCTTCAACACTGAAGCTTTCTTT
CASSLTAFNTEAFF
>.|TRBJ1-5|.|TRBV18
TGTGCCAGCTCACCCCCCGAGGGGTTGCCCCAGCATTTT
CASSPPEGLPQHF
>.|TRBJ2-3|TRBD2|TRBV12-5
TGTGCTAGTGCTTCTAGCGGGAAGGTACAAGATACGCAGTATTTT
CASASSGKVQDTQYF
>.|TRBJ1-2|.|TRBV28
TGTGCCAGCAGTTTACCAGGGTATGGCTACACCTTC
CASSLPGYGYTF
>.|TRBJ2-7|TRBD2|TRBV28
TGTGCCAGCAGTTTACCTGGACTAGCGGCGGAGCAGTACTTC
CASSLPGLAAEQYF
>few|TRBJ2-3|TRBD2|TRBV7-7
TGTGCCAGCAGCTCCCCAGCGGGAGGGCCCGATACGCAGTATTTT
CASSSPAGGPDTQYF
>.|TRBJ2-1|.|TRBV18
TGTGCCAGCTCACCACCGGACGAGAAGTCCTACAATGAGCAGTTCTTC
CASSPPDEKSYNEQFF
>.|TRBJ1-2|.|TRBV18
TGTGCCAGCTCACCATGGACTAACTATGGCTACACCTTC
CASSPWTNYGYTF
>.|TRBJ2-3|.|TRBV5-1
TGCGCCAGCAGCTTGGCCAAGCGGAGATACACAGATACGCAGTATTTT
CASSLAKRRYTDTQYF
>.|TRBJ1-5|.|TRBV19
TGTGCCAGTAGTATAGCGGGAAATCAGCCCCAGCATTTT
CASSIAGNQPQHF
>.|TRBJ1-2|.|TRBV28
TGTGCCAGCAGTTTAGGGGGGGAAAACTATGGCTACACCTTC
CASSLGGENYGYTF
>.|TRBJ1-5|.|TRBV19
TGTGCCAGTAGTATCGGCAGGGAGTTTAGCAATCAGCCCCAGCATTTT
CASSIGREFSNQPQHF
>.|TRBJ1-5|TRBD1|TRBV30
TGTGCCTGGAGCCCCGACAGGGCCCTCAATCAGCCCCAGCATTTT
CAWSPDRALNQPQHF
>.|TRBJ2-2|TRBD1|TRBV7-8
TGTGCCAGCAGCTTTACAGGGGGAAAGGCCGGGGAGCTGTTTTTT
CASSFTGGKAGELFF
>.|TRBJ2-7|.|TRBV22-1
TGTGCCATCAGTGAGAACCTTAGCCGGGGCCCCGTCGAGCAGTACTTC
CAISENLSRGPVEQYF
>.|TRBJ2-3|.|TRBV30
TGTGCCTGGAGTAGGAAAGCAGATACGCAGTATTTT
CAWSRKADTQYF
>.|TRBJ2-5|.|TRBV11-3
TGTGCCAGCAGCTCGACCGGGACGACGGGTGGAACCCAGTACTTC
CASSSTGTTGGTQYF
>once|TRBJ1-2|.|TRBV6-8
TGTGCCAGCAGTGTCTCAGGGTTTCAGCGAGGCTACACCTTC
CASSVSGFQRGYTF
>.|TRBJ2-7|.|TRBV7-1
TGTGCCAGCAGCCCTCCTAACGAGCACGAGCAGTACTTC
CASSPPNEHEQYF
>.|TRBJ2-3|.|TRBV19
TGTGCCAGTAGTCCTCCCGGCACAGATACGCAGTATTTT
CASSPPGTDTQYF
>.|TRBJ1-5|.|TRBV6-4
TGTGCCAGCGGGGAGGGGTATAGCAATCAGCCCCAGCATTTT
CASGEGYSNQPQHF
>.|TRBJ1-2|TRBD1|TRBV6-8
TGTGCCAGCAGTGCGCCAAATTACGGCGGACAGGGTGGCTACACCTTC
CASSAPNYGGQGGYTF
>.|TRBJ1-2|TRBD1|TRBV29-1
TGCAGCGTTGAAGGTACAGGGGGTGGCTACACCTTT
CSVEGTGGGYTF
>.|TRBJ1-1|.|TRBV28
TGTGCCAGCAGCACCGGGACCGTGAACACTGAAGCTTTCTTT
CASSTGTVNTEAFF
>.|TRBJ2-3|TRBD2|TRBV7-6
TGTGCCAGCACGACCAGAGCGGGAGGGGGCACAGATACGCAGTATTTT
CASTTRAGGGTDTQYF
>.|TRBJ2-2|TRBD2|TRBV28
TGTGCCAGCGAAGCGGGATCGACCGGGGAGCTGTTTTTT
CASEAGSTGELFF
>.|TRBJ2-1|TRBD1|TRBV5-1
TGCGCCAGCAGCTTGGATACAGGGGACGTGTATTACAATGAGCAGTTCTTC
CASSLDTGDVYYNEQFF
>once|TRBJ2-7|.|TRBV6-8
TGTGCCAGCGCCCTCCCTGGGGGGGGCCTCACCTACGAGCAGTACTTC
CASALPGGGLTYEQYF
>.|TRBJ1-4|.|TRBV19
TGTGCCAGTACCCCGGGACTCCCTAATGAAAAACTGTTTTTT
CASTPGLPNEKLFF
>.|TRBJ2-1|TRBD2|TRBV14
TGTGCCAGCAGCCAAGATCTGACTAGCGGGAGACTGAAGCAGTTCTTC
CASSQDLTSGRLKQFF
>.|TRBJ2-6|.|TRBV18
TGTGCCAGCTCACCACAACAGGGATCCGGGGCCAACGTCCTGACTTTC
CASSPQQGSGANVLTF
>.|TRBJ2-5|.|TRBV15
TGTGCCACCAGCAAGTTTCTCGGGGGCGCGGAAGGGACCCAGTACTTC
CATSKFLGGAEGTQYF
>once|TRBJ1-2|.|TRBV5-1
TGCGCCAGCAGCTTGGCCCAAGGAGGGGGATACGGCTACACCTTC
CASSLAQGGGYGYTF
>.|TRBJ1-5|.|TRBV19
TGTGCCAGTAGTATAGGGGGCCCTCAGCCCCAGCATTTT
CASSIGGPQPQHF
>many|TRBJ2-1|TRBD1|TRBV11-3
TGTGCCAGCACCCCCCGACAGGGGATGATCAATGAGCAGTTCTTC
CASTPRQGMINEQFF
>.|TRBJ1-2|TRBD1|TRBV19
TGTGCCAGTAGTATAGCCAGGGGGGGCAACTATGGCTACACCTTC
CASSIARGGNYGYTF